Listed below are T cell receptor beta chains from one sample, sequenced in a study of PD-L1 blockade in urothelial cancer. Sequencing was performed with immunoSEQ multiplex PCR; in TCRdb, only in-frame clones are kept and a portion is missing. The sample records 35,000 to 40,000 clones, 70% to 85% being singletons. Source: PBMCs, taken around atezolizumab (anti-PD-L1) treatment. Source of these receptors: a man between 60 and 70 years old with urothelial cancer. CDR3s include the opening cysteine and the closing phenylalanine or tryptophan. The order of the fields is CDR3 protein, CDR3 DNA, D gene, V gene, J gene, clone size. D genes are given only for firm matches. For some rows the clone size is stated as once, few or many, or as a class when expanded; others skip it.

CDR3aa: CASTLQGESTEAFF
CDR3nt: TGTGCCAGTACCTTACAGGGGGAGTCGACTGAAGCTTTCTTT
d_gene: TRBD1
v_gene: TRBV19
j_gene: TRBJ1-1
abundance: NA

CDR3aa: CASSQPLPGDRLNYGYTF
CDR3nt: TGCGCCAGCAGCCAACCCCTCCCCGGGGACAGGCTTAACTATGGCTACACCTTC
d_gene: TRBD1
v_gene: TRBV4-1
j_gene: TRBJ1-2
abundance: NA

CDR3aa: CASSLALENEQFF
CDR3nt: TGCGCCAGCAGCTTGGCCCTCGAGAATGAGCAGTTCTTC
d_gene: NA
v_gene: TRBV5-1
j_gene: TRBJ2-1
abundance: NA

CDR3aa: CASSLAGNQPQHF
CDR3nt: TGTGCCAGCAGTTTAGCGGGGAATCAGCCCCAGCATTTT
d_gene: NA
v_gene: TRBV28
j_gene: TRBJ1-5
abundance: NA

CDR3aa: CASSEALQGVGGYTF
CDR3nt: TGTGCCAGCAGTGAAGCGTTGCAGGGGGTGGGAGGCTACACCTTC
d_gene: TRBD1
v_gene: TRBV2
j_gene: TRBJ1-2
abundance: NA

CDR3aa: CASTILRETQYF
CDR3nt: TGTGCCAGCACGATACTGCGGGAGACCCAGTACTTC
d_gene: NA
v_gene: TRBV2
j_gene: TRBJ2-5
abundance: NA

CDR3aa: CASSQILANSPLHF
CDR3nt: TGCGCCAGCAGCCAGATTTTGGCTAATTCACCCCTCCACTTT
d_gene: NA
v_gene: TRBV4-1
j_gene: TRBJ1-6
abundance: NA

CDR3aa: CASGRGGENTEAFF
CDR3nt: TGTGCCAGCGGCCGAGGGGGCGAGAACACTGAAGCTTTCTTT
d_gene: NA
v_gene: TRBV21-1
j_gene: TRBJ1-1
abundance: NA

CDR3aa: CASSQGPNQPQHF
CDR3nt: TGCGCCAGCAGCCAGGGTCCCAATCAGCCCCAGCATTTT
d_gene: NA
v_gene: TRBV5-1
j_gene: TRBJ1-5
abundance: NA

CDR3aa: CASSEATGRNQPQHF
CDR3nt: TGTGCCAGCAGTGAAGCGACAGGGCGCAATCAGCCCCAGCATTTT
d_gene: TRBD1
v_gene: TRBV6-1
j_gene: TRBJ1-5
abundance: NA

CDR3aa: CASSPALAGGRSYEQYF
CDR3nt: TGTGCCAGCAGCCCGGCCCTAGCGGGGGGCCGCTCCTACGAGCAGTACTTC
d_gene: TRBD2
v_gene: TRBV2
j_gene: TRBJ2-7
abundance: NA

CDR3aa: CASSLSGGAGDTQYF
CDR3nt: TGTGCCAGCAGCTTAAGCGGGGGGGCGGGAGATACGCAGTATTTT
d_gene: TRBD2
v_gene: TRBV7-2
j_gene: TRBJ2-3
abundance: NA

CDR3aa: CSVAVAGIGDEQFF
CDR3nt: TGCAGCGTTGCGGTGGCGGGAATTGGCGATGAGCAGTTCTTC
d_gene: NA
v_gene: TRBV29-1
j_gene: TRBJ2-1
abundance: few

CDR3aa: CASRRATGAYGYTF
CDR3nt: TGCGCCAGCCGCCGCGCGACAGGGGCCTATGGCTACACCTTC
d_gene: TRBD1
v_gene: TRBV5-1
j_gene: TRBJ1-2
abundance: NA

CDR3aa: CATRDREVQPQHF
CDR3nt: TGTGCCACTCGGGACAGGGAGGTTCAGCCCCAGCATTTT
d_gene: TRBD1
v_gene: TRBV19
j_gene: TRBJ1-5
abundance: once

CDR3aa: CASSRVRGGPYNEQFF
CDR3nt: TGTGCCAGTAGTAGAGTACGGGGGGGGCCATACAATGAGCAGTTCTTC
d_gene: TRBD2
v_gene: TRBV19
j_gene: TRBJ2-1
abundance: once

CDR3aa: CASTRTGGKETQYF
CDR3nt: TGTGCCAGCACCCGAACCGGCGGTAAAGAGACCCAGTACTTC
d_gene: NA
v_gene: TRBV6-1
j_gene: TRBJ2-5
abundance: NA

CDR3aa: CASSEAPGGYNEQFF
CDR3nt: TGTGCCAGCAGTGAAGCGCCAGGAGGATACAATGAGCAGTTCTTC
d_gene: NA
v_gene: TRBV2
j_gene: TRBJ2-1
abundance: NA

CDR3aa: CASSASERFGETQYF
CDR3nt: TGTGCCAGCAGCGCCTCGGAGAGGTTTGGAGAGACCCAGTACTTC
d_gene: NA
v_gene: TRBV2
j_gene: TRBJ2-5
abundance: NA

CDR3aa: CASSKTGGPTGELFF
CDR3nt: TGCGCCAGCAGCAAGACCGGGGGACCAACCGGGGAGCTGTTTTTT
d_gene: NA
v_gene: TRBV10-1
j_gene: TRBJ2-2
abundance: NA

CDR3aa: CASRAGTGSNGYTF
CDR3nt: TGTGCCAGCAGGGCAGGGACAGGGTCTAACGGCTACACCTTC
d_gene: TRBD1
v_gene: TRBV2
j_gene: TRBJ1-2
abundance: NA

CDR3aa: CSTVYAGEQFF
CDR3nt: TGCAGCACGGTGTATGCGGGTGAGCAGTTCTTC
d_gene: NA
v_gene: TRBV29-1
j_gene: TRBJ2-1
abundance: NA

CDR3aa: CASSRRTGEQFF
CDR3nt: TGTGCCAGCAGCAGGAGGACAGGTGAGCAGTTCTTC
d_gene: TRBD1
v_gene: TRBV5-6
j_gene: TRBJ2-1
abundance: NA

CDR3aa: CASSEIEGTNEQYF
CDR3nt: TGTGCCAGCAGTGAAATAGAGGGAACCAACGAGCAGTACTTC
d_gene: NA
v_gene: TRBV25-1
j_gene: TRBJ2-7
abundance: NA

CDR3aa: CASSLARGTGTYEQYF
CDR3nt: TGTGCCAGCAGCTTAGCCAGGGGGACAGGGACCTACGAGCAGTACTTC
d_gene: TRBD1
v_gene: TRBV7-8
j_gene: TRBJ2-7
abundance: NA

CDR3aa: CASSQVGVPKGYNSPLHF
CDR3nt: TGCGCCAGCAGCCAAGTCGGGGTCCCCAAGGGCTATAATTCACCCCTCCACTTT
d_gene: NA
v_gene: TRBV4-1
j_gene: TRBJ1-6
abundance: NA

CDR3aa: CAISEPTGGNTIYF
CDR3nt: TGTGCCATCAGTGAGCCGACAGGGGGAAACACCATATATTTT
d_gene: TRBD1
v_gene: TRBV10-3
j_gene: TRBJ1-3
abundance: NA

CDR3aa: CASSDNTLGQPSYEQYF
CDR3nt: TGTGCCAGCAGTGATAATACGCTGGGACAGCCCTCCTACGAGCAGTACTTC
d_gene: TRBD1
v_gene: TRBV2
j_gene: TRBJ2-7
abundance: once

CDR3aa: CASSLQPRGYNEQFF
CDR3nt: TGTGCCAGCAGCTTACAGCCCAGGGGTTACAATGAGCAGTTCTTC
d_gene: NA
v_gene: TRBV7-2
j_gene: TRBJ2-1
abundance: once

CDR3aa: CASSVEAGPPNYGYTF
CDR3nt: TGTGCCAGCAGCGTAGAGGCGGGGCCTCCTAACTATGGCTACACCTTC
d_gene: NA
v_gene: TRBV9
j_gene: TRBJ1-2
abundance: NA

CDR3aa: CASSAEMGLHNEQFF
CDR3nt: TGTGCCAGCAGCGCGGAGATGGGACTGCACAATGAGCAGTTCTTC
d_gene: NA
v_gene: TRBV9
j_gene: TRBJ2-1
abundance: once

CDR3aa: CASSPSTGTADTQYF
CDR3nt: TGTGCCAGTAGTCCTTCGACAGGGACTGCAGATACGCAGTATTTT
d_gene: NA
v_gene: TRBV19
j_gene: TRBJ2-3
abundance: NA

CDR3aa: CASIAGETQYF
CDR3nt: TGTGCCAGCATAGCGGGAGAGACCCAGTACTTC
d_gene: TRBD2
v_gene: TRBV28
j_gene: TRBJ2-5
abundance: NA

CDR3aa: CATSRDRAGGLNTEAFF
CDR3nt: TGTGCCACCAGCAGAGATAGGGCAGGGGGCTTGAACACTGAAGCTTTCTTT
d_gene: TRBD1
v_gene: TRBV15
j_gene: TRBJ1-1
abundance: few

CDR3aa: CASLLSGGFSYEQYF
CDR3nt: TGTGCCAGCTTATTGAGCGGGGGATTCTCCTACGAGCAGTACTTC
d_gene: TRBD2
v_gene: TRBV6-6
j_gene: TRBJ2-7
abundance: NA

CDR3aa: CASGPSGANVLTF
CDR3nt: TGTGCCAGCGGGCCCTCTGGGGCCAACGTCCTGACTTTC
d_gene: NA
v_gene: TRBV28
j_gene: TRBJ2-6
abundance: NA

CDR3aa: CASSTGTGNQPQHF
CDR3nt: TGTGCCAGCAGCACCGGGACAGGCAATCAGCCCCAGCATTTT
d_gene: TRBD1
v_gene: TRBV5-6
j_gene: TRBJ1-5
abundance: NA

CDR3aa: CSVAKTGDHEQYF
CDR3nt: TGCAGCGTGGCCAAGACAGGGGACCACGAGCAGTACTTC
d_gene: TRBD1
v_gene: TRBV29-1
j_gene: TRBJ2-7
abundance: NA

CDR3aa: CASSKDRGQSGELFF
CDR3nt: TGTGCCAGCAGTAAAGACAGGGGGCAGAGCGGGGAGCTGTTTTTT
d_gene: TRBD1
v_gene: TRBV6-1
j_gene: TRBJ2-2
abundance: NA

CDR3aa: CASIRTSGLQGTQYF
CDR3nt: TGTGCCAGCATTCGGACTAGCGGATTACAGGGGACCCAGTACTTC
d_gene: TRBD2
v_gene: TRBV6-5
j_gene: TRBJ2-5
abundance: once

CDR3aa: CASSLSGGISPLHF
CDR3nt: TGTGCCAGCAGCTTGTCAGGGGGGATTTCACCCCTCCACTTT
d_gene: TRBD1
v_gene: TRBV5-8
j_gene: TRBJ1-6
abundance: NA

CDR3aa: CASSVDQDEKLFF
CDR3nt: TGCGCCAGCAGCGTGGACCAGGATGAAAAACTGTTTTTT
d_gene: NA
v_gene: TRBV5-1
j_gene: TRBJ1-4
abundance: NA

CDR3aa: CASSLVQGSSGELFF
CDR3nt: TGTGCCAGCAGCTTGGTCCAGGGATCATCCGGGGAGCTGTTTTTT
d_gene: NA
v_gene: TRBV5-8
j_gene: TRBJ2-2
abundance: medium-sized

CDR3aa: CASSPGQGSYGYTF
CDR3nt: TGTGCCAGTAGTCCCGGCCAGGGGTCCTATGGCTACACCTTC
d_gene: NA
v_gene: TRBV19
j_gene: TRBJ1-2
abundance: few

CDR3aa: CASSPREVGRSPHNSPLHF
CDR3nt: TGTGCCAGCAGTCCTCGGGAGGTTGGGCGATCCCCCCATAATTCACCCCTCCACTTT
d_gene: NA
v_gene: TRBV28
j_gene: TRBJ1-6
abundance: NA

CDR3aa: CASSLAPPGFADTQYF
CDR3nt: TGCGCCAGCAGCTTGGCACCCCCCGGTTTCGCAGATACGCAGTATTTT
d_gene: NA
v_gene: TRBV5-1
j_gene: TRBJ2-3
abundance: NA

CDR3aa: CASSLEAHQPQHF
CDR3nt: TGTGCCAGCAGCTTAGAGGCCCATCAGCCCCAGCATTTT
d_gene: NA
v_gene: TRBV11-2
j_gene: TRBJ1-5
abundance: NA

CDR3aa: CASRRDSTAGELFF
CDR3nt: TGTGCCAGCAGGCGGGACAGCACGGCCGGGGAGCTGTTTTTT
d_gene: NA
v_gene: TRBV5-6
j_gene: TRBJ2-2
abundance: NA

CDR3aa: CASSPGQGEGPLHF
CDR3nt: TGTGCCAGCAGCCCGGGACAGGGGGAAGGGCCCCTCCACTTT
d_gene: TRBD1
v_gene: TRBV5-5
j_gene: TRBJ1-6
abundance: NA

CDR3aa: CASSQVLGLAGGETYEQYF
CDR3nt: TGCGCCAGCAGCCAGGTGCTTGGACTAGCGGGGGGCGAGACCTACGAGCAGTACTTC
d_gene: TRBD2
v_gene: TRBV4-1
j_gene: TRBJ2-7
abundance: NA

CDR3aa: CAWSAASGAETQYF
CDR3nt: TGTGCCTGGAGTGCGGCTAGCGGGGCAGAGACCCAGTACTTC
d_gene: TRBD2
v_gene: TRBV30
j_gene: TRBJ2-5
abundance: few

CDR3aa: CASSPRTGEQETQYF
CDR3nt: TGTGCCAGCTCACCCAGGACAGGGGAACAAGAGACCCAGTACTTC
d_gene: TRBD1
v_gene: TRBV18
j_gene: TRBJ2-5
abundance: NA

CDR3aa: CASSPRQGTTEAFF
CDR3nt: TGTGCCAGCTCACCCCGACAGGGGACCACTGAAGCTTTCTTT
d_gene: TRBD1
v_gene: TRBV18
j_gene: TRBJ1-1
abundance: NA

CDR3aa: CASSLTGALDYGYTF
CDR3nt: TGTGCCAGCAGTCTCACAGGGGCATTGGACTATGGCTACACCTTC
d_gene: TRBD1
v_gene: TRBV28
j_gene: TRBJ1-2
abundance: NA

CDR3aa: CASSTAGTGDTEAFF
CDR3nt: TGTGCCAGCTCAACGGCCGGGACAGGGGACACTGAAGCTTTCTTT
d_gene: TRBD1
v_gene: TRBV18
j_gene: TRBJ1-1
abundance: NA

CDR3aa: CASSNSGTGETDTQYF
CDR3nt: TGTGCCAGTAGCAACTCCGGGACAGGGGAGACAGATACGCAGTATTTT
d_gene: TRBD1
v_gene: TRBV19
j_gene: TRBJ2-3
abundance: NA

CDR3aa: CASSEPRLVDTQYF
CDR3nt: TGTGCCAGCAGTGAACCCCGACTAGTAGATACGCAGTATTTT
d_gene: NA
v_gene: TRBV2
j_gene: TRBJ2-3
abundance: NA